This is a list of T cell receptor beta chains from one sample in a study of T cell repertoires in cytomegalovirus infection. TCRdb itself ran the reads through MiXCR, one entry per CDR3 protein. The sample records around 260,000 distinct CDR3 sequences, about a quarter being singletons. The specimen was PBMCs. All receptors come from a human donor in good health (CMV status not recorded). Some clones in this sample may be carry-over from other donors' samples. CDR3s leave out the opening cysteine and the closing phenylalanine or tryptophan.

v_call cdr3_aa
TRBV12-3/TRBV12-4 ASSYPTSGIYEQY
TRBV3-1 ASGPGRGQETQY
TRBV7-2 ASSLVSHEGEQF
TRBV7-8 ASSLGVTGGETQY
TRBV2 ASSRRQASNQPQH
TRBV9 ASSITGTGYEKLF
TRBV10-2 ASSELKQGGPYEQY
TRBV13 ASSSGVLEQY
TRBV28 ASSSPLGAPTEAF
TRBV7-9 ASSLQQHNEQF
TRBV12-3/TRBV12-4 ASSPQAVTGELF
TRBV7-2 ASSNDVGTPYVYGYT
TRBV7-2 ASSSGQGNYGYT
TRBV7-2 ASSAYRAADYGYT
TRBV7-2 ASSLDWGQPAQY
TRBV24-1 ATRGTGYDTQY
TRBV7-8 ASSLALRGLEQY
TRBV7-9 ASRATGESYEQY
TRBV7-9 ASSLEQLEKLF
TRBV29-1 SVGIRQGNEKLF
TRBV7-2 ASSPKGQAYEQY
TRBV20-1 SAEQQYSGANVLT
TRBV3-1 ASSQEPGRISPLH
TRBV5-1 ASSRVAPGNTEAF
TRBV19 ASYGTAPTGELF
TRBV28 ASSFGDREHGYT
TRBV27 ASSSRDRGHEQY
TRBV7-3 ASSYSRRRQSSYNSPLH
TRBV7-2 ASSPPSQWEQY
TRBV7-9 ASSLRGGDRAHTQY
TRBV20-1 SAIRLAGGVTGEQY
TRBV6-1 AGRRDTAYEQY
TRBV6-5 ASSYWRWEDTGELF
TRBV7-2 ASSGGVGTGELF
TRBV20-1 SARGGRRMSSYEQY
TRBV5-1 ASSPGLRGTEAF
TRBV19 ASNLRRASSYGYT
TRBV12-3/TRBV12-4 ASSPSGGGGETQY
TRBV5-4 ASSLVKGSYNEQF
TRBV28 ASSPPGGGATGELF
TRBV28 ASCSVGFHEQY
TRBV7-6 ASSLVGGGGRFYEQY
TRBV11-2 ASSKMTGTGFHEQY
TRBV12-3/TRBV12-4 ASGLWEGNSPLH